This T cell receptor (beta chain) stems from a study of cytomegalovirus exposure and HLA in healthy donors. The study's findings and limits: Cytomegalovirus-associated status was assigned to some 160 TCR beta chains. According to a subsequent analysis, TCR clusters from the first cohort were inclined to appear together in the 120 validation repertoires.

Some clones are missing from TCRdb's copy, which holds only in-frame ones; the method was immunoSEQ multiplex PCR. The profile shows some 150,000 clones, 89% of them singletons. Turning to this clone: Its cognate antigen is unknown.

The germline V gene has CDR1 SNHLY and CDR2 FYNNEI. Trimming stripped 7 bases from V and 7 bases from J, with 14 bases between. The CDR3 runs 13 residues. The genes are TRBV2 and TRBJ1-5, with D perhaps TRBD1 (5 bases). Sequencing was carried out using PBMCs. This sequence was found in a woman younger than 30 in good health and CMV-seropositive. The CDR3, as DNA: TGTGCCAGCACTTTAGGGGTTGAACAGCCCCAGCATTTT. This sequence encodes CASTLGVEQPQHF.